The source of this TCR beta chain is a study of response to subunit inactivated influenza vaccine. TCRdb reprocessed the RT-PCR reads with MiXCR, giving one entry per CDR3 protein. The table records about 520,000 distinct CDR3 sequences, about 25% of them present only once. Study-wide points: Every seasonal influenza vaccination brings in few new T cells, the authors suggested.

Comment on this clonotype: Its antigen is as yet unknown.

V was shortened by 6 bases and J by 0 bases, with 13 bases between the two germline ends. CDR3 length equals 15 residues. The specimen comprised CD4+ T cells sorted from PBMCs, sampled 4 to 6 days after vaccination. V and J are TRBV12-3 or TRBV12-4 and TRBJ2-3; D not certain. The TCR was taken from a man aged 45-60 years who received an inactivated influenza vaccine. CDR3 sequence: CASSPTAASTDTQYF. The CDR3 DNA reads as TGTGCCAGCAGCCCGACCGCTGCTAGCACAGATACGCAGTATTTT.